This paragraph reports one TCR beta chain. The target antigen is unknown. This sample was taken from a study of T cells in Graves' hyperthyroidism and ophthalmopathy. Study background: Peripheral blood was collected at initial diagnosis, before any treatment.

An absence of ophthalmopathy progression within 18 months meant stable Graves' hyperthyroidism. From germline, CDR1 is SGDLS and CDR2 YYNGEE. The CDR3 is made up of 13 amino acids. V was cut by 0 bases and J by 8 bases, with 9 bases left in between. It was RNA transcripts that yielded the amplified TCR beta CDR3 regions. When the TCR CDR3 underwent first-round RT-PCR, the HTBI primer set was used. MiXCR, run by TCRdb on the multiplex PCR reads, gives a single entry per CDR3 protein. The table shows 450,000 to 600,000 distinct CDR3 sequences, with 12% to 15% occurring only once. Study results and limitations: Using 13 V-J features, a model discriminated ophthalmopathy from stable hyperthyroidism. Most expanded thyroid clonotypes above 0.001 also appeared in blood.

This sequence joins TRBV9 and TRBJ2-1; D is unclear. Material for sequencing was blood. The sequence was collected from a woman in her thirties or forties with Graves' hyperthyroidism. The CDR3 reads CASSVVGNDEQFF. The CDR3 DNA follows: TGTGCCAGCAGCGTAGTTGGCAACGATGAGCAGTTCTTC.